This entry describes one TCR beta chain. Its antigen is as yet unknown. The diagnoses drew upon clinical symptoms, serum thyroxine and TRAb, thyroid ultrasound and orbital computed tomography. These data come from a study of T cells in Graves' hyperthyroidism and ophthalmopathy. Amplification of TCR beta CDR3 regions used RNA as the template. The HTBI set primed first-round TCR CDR3 RT-PCR. A single record per CDR3 protein comes from TCRdb applying MiXCR to the multiplex PCR reads. The sample lists over 650,000 distinct CDR3 sequences, over 40% seen once, with 6.5% to 9% in the top ten. Whole-study results and caveats: Among clonotypes expanded in thyroid above 0.001, most were also found in blood.

The sequence came from an adult man with Graves' disease, either hyperthyroidism or ophthalmopathy (not recorded which). The material sequenced was peripheral blood or thyroid tissue (not recorded which).

In DNA, the CDR3 is TGCAGCGTAGCGGCTGGTCGAGAGACCCAGTACTTC. Translation: CSVAAGRETQYF. The chain carries TRBV29-1 and TRBJ2-5; D possibly corresponds to TRBD2 (5 bases). V shed 6 bases and J shed 4 bases, with 12 bases lying between them. This CDR3 comprises 12 residues. Germline V gives CDR1 SQVTM, CDR2 ANQGSEA.